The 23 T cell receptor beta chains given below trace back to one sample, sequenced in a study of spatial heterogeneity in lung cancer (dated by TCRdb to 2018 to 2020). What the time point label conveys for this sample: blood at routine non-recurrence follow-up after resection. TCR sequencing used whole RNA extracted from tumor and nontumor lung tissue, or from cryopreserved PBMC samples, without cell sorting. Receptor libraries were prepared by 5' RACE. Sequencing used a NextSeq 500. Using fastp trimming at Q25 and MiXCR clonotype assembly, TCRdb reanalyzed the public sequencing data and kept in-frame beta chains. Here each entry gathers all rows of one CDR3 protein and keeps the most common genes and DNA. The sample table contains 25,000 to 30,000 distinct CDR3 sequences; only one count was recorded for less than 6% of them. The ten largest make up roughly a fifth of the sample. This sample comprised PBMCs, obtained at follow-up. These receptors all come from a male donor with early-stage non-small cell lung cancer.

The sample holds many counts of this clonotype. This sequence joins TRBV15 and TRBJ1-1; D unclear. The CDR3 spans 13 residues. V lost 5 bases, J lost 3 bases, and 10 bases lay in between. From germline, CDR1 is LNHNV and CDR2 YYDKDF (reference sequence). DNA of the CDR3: TGTGCCACCAGCGGGCAGGAGGACACTGAAGCTTTCTTT. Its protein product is CATSGQEDTEAFF.

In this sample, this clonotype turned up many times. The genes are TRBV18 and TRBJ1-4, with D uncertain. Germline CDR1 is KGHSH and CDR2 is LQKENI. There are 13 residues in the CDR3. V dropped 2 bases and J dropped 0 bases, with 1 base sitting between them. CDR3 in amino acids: CASSPATNEKLFF. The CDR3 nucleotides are TGTGCCAGCTCACCAGCAACTAATGAAAAACTGTTTTTT.

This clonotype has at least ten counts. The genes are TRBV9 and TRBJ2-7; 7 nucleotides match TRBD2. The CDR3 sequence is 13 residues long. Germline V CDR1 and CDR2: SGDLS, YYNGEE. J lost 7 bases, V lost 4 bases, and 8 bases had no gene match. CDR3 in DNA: TGTGCCAGCAGCTCTGGACTAGTCGGGGAGCAGTACGTC. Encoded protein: CASSSGLVGEQYV.

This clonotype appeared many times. Written as DNA, the CDR3 is TGTGCCAGCACAGAGCGGGAGCAAGAGACCCAGTACTTC. Translation gives CASTEREQETQYF. V gene TRBV12-3 or TRBV12-4 combines with J gene TRBJ2-5; TRBD2 aligns across 8 bases. The CDR3 length is 13 residues. V lost 7 bases to trimming and J lost 2 bases; unmatched junction nucleotides: 3.

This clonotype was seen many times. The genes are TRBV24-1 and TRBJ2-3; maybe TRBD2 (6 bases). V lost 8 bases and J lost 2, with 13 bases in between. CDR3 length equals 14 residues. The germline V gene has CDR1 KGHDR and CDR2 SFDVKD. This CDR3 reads CATIGSGDTDTQYF. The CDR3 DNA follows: TGTGCCACCATTGGTAGCGGAGACACAGATACGCAGTATTTT.

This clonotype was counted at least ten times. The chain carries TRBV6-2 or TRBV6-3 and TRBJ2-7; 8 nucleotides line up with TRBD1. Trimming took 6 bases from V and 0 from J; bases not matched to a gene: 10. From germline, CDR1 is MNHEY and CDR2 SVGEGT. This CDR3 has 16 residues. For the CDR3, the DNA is TGTGCCAGCAGCTGGGGGACAGGCTTTAGCTCCTACGAGCAGTACTTC. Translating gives CASSWGTGFSSYEQYF.

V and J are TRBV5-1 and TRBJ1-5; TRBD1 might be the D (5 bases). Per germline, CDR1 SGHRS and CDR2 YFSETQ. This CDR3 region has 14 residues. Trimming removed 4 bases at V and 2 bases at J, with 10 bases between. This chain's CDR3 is CASSRGGGNQPQHF. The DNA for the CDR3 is TGCGCCAGCAGCAGAGGAGGGGGCAATCAGCCCCAGCATTTT.

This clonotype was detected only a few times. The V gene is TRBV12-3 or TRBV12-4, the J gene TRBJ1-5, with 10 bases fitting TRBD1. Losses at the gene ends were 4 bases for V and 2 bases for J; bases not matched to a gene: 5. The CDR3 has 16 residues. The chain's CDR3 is CASSSSGTGGNQPQHF. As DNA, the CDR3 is TGTGCCAGCAGTTCCTCCGGGACAGGGGGCAATCAGCCCCAGCATTTT.

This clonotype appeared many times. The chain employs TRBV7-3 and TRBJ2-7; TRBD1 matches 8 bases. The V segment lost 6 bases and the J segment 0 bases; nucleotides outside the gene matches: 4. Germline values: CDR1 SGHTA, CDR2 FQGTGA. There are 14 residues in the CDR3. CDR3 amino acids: CASSRDRTSYEQYF. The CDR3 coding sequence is TGTGCCAGCAGTCGGGACAGGACCTCCTACGAGCAGTACTTC.

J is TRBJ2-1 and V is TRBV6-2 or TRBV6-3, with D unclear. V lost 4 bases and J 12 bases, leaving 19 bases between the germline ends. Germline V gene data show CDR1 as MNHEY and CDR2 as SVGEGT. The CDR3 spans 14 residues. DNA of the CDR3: TGTGCCAGCAGTTTGGGGATCTACAATGATGGGCAGTTCTTC. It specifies CASSLGIYNDGQFF.

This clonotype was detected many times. The CDR3 reads CASSPRTEETQYF. Written as DNA, the CDR3 is TGTGCCAGCTCACCCCGGACGGAAGAGACCCAGTACTTC. V is TRBV18 and J is TRBJ2-5; D not certain. In germline, CDR1 is KGHSH, CDR2 LQKENI. The CDR3 runs 13 residues. Trimming left V 3 bases short and J 3 bases short, with 8 bases between.

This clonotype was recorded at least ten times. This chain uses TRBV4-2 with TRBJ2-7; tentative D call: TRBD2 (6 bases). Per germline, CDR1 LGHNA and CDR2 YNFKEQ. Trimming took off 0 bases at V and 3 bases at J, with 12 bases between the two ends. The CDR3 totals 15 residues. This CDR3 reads CASSQDIGGDYEQYF. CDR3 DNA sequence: TGTGCCAGCAGCCAAGATATAGGCGGGGACTACGAGCAGTACTTC.

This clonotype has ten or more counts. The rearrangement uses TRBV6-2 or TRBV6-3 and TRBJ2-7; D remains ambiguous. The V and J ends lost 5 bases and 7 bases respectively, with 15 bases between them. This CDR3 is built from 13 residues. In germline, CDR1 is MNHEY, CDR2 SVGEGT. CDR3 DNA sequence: TGTGCCAGCAGTAGCTTGGACCGACCAGAGCAGTACGTC. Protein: CASSSLDRPEQYV.

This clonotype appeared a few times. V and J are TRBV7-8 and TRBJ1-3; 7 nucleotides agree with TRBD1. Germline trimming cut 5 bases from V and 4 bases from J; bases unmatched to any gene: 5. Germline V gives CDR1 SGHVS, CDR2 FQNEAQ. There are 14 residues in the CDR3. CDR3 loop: CASSRQGAGNTIYF. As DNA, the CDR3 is TGTGCCAGCAGCCGACAGGGCGCAGGAAACACCATATATTTT.

The CDR3 reads CASSEAHGQDYNEQFF. CDR3 bases: TGTGCCAGCAGTGAAGCGCATGGACAGGACTACAATGAGCAGTTCTTC. The chain links TRBV6-1 to TRBJ2-1; TRBD1 agrees at 7 bases. J lost 3 bases, V lost 0 bases, and 5 bases had no gene match. Looked up from germline, CDR1 is MNHNS and CDR2 is SASEGT. This CDR3 contains 16 residues.

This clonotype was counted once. The CDR3: CSASDSGSFSSYNEQFF. The CDR3, as DNA: TGCAGTGCGAGCGATAGCGGGAGTTTTAGTTCCTACAATGAGCAGTTCTTC. The chain uses TRBV20-1 and TRBJ2-1; TRBD2 matches at 9 bases. CDR3 length equals 17 residues. Germline assignment: CDR1 DFQATT and CDR2 SNEGSKA (reference sequence). Trimming at V came to 6 bases and at J to 1 base, leaving 13 bases not matched to a gene.

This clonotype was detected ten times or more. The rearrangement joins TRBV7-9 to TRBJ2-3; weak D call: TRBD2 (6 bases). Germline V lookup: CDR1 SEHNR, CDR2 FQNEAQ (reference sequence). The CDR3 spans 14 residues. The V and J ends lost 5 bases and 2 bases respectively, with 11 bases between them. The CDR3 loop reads CASSAGDFTDTQYF. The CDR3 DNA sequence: TGTGCCAGCAGCGCCGGGGACTTCACAGATACGCAGTATTTT.

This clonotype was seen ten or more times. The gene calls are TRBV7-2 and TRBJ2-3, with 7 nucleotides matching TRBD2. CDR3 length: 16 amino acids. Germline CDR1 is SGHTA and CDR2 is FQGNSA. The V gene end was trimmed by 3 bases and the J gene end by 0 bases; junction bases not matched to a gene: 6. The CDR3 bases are TGTGCCAGCAGCTTGGGAGGGGCCTCTAGCACAGATACGCAGTATTTT. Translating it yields CASSLGGASSTDTQYF.

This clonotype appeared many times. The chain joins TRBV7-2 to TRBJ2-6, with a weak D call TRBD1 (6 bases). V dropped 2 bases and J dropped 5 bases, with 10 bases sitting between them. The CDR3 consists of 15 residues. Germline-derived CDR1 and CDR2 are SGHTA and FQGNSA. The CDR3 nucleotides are TGTGCCAGCAGCTTAACAGGGTTACGGGCCAACGTCCTGACTTTC. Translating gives CASSLTGLRANVLTF.

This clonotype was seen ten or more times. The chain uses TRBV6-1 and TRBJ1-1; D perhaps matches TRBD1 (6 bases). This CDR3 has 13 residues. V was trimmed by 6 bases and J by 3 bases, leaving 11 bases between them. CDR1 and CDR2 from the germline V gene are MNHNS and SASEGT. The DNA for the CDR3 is TGTGCCAGCAGCAATCAGGGGTACACTGAAGCTTTCTTT. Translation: CASSNQGYTEAFF.

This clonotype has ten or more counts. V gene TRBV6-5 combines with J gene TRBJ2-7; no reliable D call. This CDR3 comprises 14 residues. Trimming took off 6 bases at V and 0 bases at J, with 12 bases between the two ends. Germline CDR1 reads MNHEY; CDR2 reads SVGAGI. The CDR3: CASRLSPVSYEQYV. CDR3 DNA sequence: TGTGCCAGCAGACTATCACCCGTCTCCTACGAGCAGTACGTC.

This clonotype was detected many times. The CDR3 sequence: CASSSNRRYEQYV. CDR3 sequence (DNA): TGTGCCAGCAGTTCAAATAGACGATACGAGCAGTACGTC. This chain connects TRBV6-2 or TRBV6-3 to TRBJ2-7, with no clear D. CDR1 and CDR2 from the germline V gene are MNHEY and SVGEGT. The CDR3 is made up of 13 amino acids. Trimming removed 4 bases at V and 4 bases at J, with 11 bases between.

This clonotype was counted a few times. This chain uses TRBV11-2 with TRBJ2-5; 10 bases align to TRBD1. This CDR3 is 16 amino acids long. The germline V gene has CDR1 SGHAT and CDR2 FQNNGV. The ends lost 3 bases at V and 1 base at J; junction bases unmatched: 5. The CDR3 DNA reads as TGTGCCAGCAGCTTCCGGGACAGGGGCCCCCAAGAGACCCAGTACTTC. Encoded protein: CASSFRDRGPQETQYF.